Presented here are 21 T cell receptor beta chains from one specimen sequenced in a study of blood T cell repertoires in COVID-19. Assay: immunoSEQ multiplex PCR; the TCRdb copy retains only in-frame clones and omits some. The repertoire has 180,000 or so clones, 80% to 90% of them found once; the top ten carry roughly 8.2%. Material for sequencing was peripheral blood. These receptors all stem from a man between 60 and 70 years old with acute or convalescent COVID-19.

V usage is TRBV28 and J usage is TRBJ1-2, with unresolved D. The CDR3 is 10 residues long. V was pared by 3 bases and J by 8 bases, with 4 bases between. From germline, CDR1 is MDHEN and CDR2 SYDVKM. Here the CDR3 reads CASSFRGYTF. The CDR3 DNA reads TGTGCCAGCAGTTTCCGGGGCTACACCTTC.

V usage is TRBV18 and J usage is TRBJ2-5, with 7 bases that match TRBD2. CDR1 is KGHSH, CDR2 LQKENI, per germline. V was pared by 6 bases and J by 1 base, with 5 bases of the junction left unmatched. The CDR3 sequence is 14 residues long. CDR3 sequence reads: CASSSLAVQETQYF. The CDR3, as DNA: TGTGCCAGCTCCTCTCTAGCGGTCCAAGAGACCCAGTACTTC.

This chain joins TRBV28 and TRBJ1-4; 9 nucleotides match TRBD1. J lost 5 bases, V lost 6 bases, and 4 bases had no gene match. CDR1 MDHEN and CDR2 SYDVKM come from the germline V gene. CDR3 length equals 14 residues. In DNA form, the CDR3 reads TGTGCCAGCAGGACCGACAGGGGGAATGAAAAACTGTTTTTT. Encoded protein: CASRTDRGNEKLFF.

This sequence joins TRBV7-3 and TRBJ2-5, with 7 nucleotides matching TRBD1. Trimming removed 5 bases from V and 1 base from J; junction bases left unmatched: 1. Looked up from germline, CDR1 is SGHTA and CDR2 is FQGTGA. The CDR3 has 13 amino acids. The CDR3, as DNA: TGTGCCAGCAGCAGGGGGCCCCAAGAGACCCAGTACTTC. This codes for CASSRGPQETQYF.

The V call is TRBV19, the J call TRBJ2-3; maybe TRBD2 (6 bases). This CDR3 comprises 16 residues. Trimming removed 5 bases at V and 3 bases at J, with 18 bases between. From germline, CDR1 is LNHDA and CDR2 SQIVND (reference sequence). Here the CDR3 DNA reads TGTGCCAGTAGTGGGTCGGCTAGCGTAGCTACAGATACGCAGTATTTT. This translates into CASSGSASVATDTQYF.

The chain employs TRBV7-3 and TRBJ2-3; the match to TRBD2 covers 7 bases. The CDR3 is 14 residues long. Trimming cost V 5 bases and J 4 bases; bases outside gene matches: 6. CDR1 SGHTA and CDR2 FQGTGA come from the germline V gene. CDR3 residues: CASSPGGSSDTQYF. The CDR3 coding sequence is TGTGCCAGCAGCCCCGGCGGGAGCTCAGATACGCAGTATTTT. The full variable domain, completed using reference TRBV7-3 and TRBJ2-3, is GAGVSQTPSNKVTEKGKYVELRCDPISGHTALYWYRQSLGQGPEFLIYFQGTGAADDSGLPNDRFFAVRPEGSVSTLKIQRTERGDSAVYLCASSPGGSSDTQYFGPGTRLTVL.

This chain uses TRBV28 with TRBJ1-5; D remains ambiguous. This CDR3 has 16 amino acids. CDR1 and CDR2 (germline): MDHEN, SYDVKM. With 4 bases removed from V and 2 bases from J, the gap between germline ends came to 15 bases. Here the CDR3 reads CASSSDRERRNQPQHF. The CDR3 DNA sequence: TGTGCCAGCAGTTCAGATAGGGAGAGGCGCAATCAGCCCCAGCATTTT. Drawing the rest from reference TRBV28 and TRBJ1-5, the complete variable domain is DVKVTQSSRYLVKRTGEKVFLECVQDMDHENMFWYRQDPGLGLRLIYFSYDVKMKEKGDIPEGYSVSREKKERFSLILESASTNQTSMYLCASSSDRERRNQPQHFGDGTRLSIL.

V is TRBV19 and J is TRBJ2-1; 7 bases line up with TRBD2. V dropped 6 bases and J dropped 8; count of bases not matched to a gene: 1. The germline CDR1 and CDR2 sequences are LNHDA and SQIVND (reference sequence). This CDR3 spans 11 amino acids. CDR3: CASRGGDEQFF. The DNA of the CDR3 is TGTGCCAGTAGGGGGGGGGATGAGCAGTTCTTC.

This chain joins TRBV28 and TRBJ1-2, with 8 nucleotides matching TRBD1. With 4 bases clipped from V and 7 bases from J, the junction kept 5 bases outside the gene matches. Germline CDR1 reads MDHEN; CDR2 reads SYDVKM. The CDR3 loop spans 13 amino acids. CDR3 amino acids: CASSSQGDGGYTF. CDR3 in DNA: TGTGCCAGCAGTTCACAGGGGGATGGTGGCTACACCTTC.

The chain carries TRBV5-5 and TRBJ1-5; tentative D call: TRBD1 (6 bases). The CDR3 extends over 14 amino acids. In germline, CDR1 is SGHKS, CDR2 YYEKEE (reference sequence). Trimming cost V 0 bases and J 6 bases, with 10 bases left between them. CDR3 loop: CASSLAAGVQPQHF. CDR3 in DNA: TGTGCCAGCAGCTTGGCGGCAGGGGTTCAGCCCCAGCATTTT.

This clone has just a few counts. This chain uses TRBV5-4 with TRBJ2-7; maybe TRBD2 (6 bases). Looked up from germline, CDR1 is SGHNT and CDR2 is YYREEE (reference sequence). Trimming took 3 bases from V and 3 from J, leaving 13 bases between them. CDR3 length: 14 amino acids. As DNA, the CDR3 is TGTGCCAGCAGCTCCGGGACTGAGCTCTACGAGCAGTACTTC. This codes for CASSSGTELYEQYF. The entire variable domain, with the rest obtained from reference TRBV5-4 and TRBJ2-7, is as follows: ETGVTQSPTHLIKTRGQQVTLRCSSQSGHNTVSWYQQALGQGPQFIFQYYREEENGRGNFPPRFSGLQFPNYSSELNVNALELDDSALYLCASSSGTELYEQYFGPGTRLTVT.

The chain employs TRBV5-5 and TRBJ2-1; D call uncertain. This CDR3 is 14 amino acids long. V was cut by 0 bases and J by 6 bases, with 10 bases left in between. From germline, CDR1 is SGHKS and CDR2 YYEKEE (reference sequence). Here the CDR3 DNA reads TGTGCCAGCAGCTTGGCCACACAGACCAATGAGCAGTTCTTC. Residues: CASSLATQTNEQFF.

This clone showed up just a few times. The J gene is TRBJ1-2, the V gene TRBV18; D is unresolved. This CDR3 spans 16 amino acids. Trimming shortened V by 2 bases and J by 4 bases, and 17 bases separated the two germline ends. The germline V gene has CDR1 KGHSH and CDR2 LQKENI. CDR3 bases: TGTGCCAGCTCACCATCGGTGAGGGTTGGCGGCTATGGCTACACCTTC. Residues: CASSPSVRVGGYGYTF.

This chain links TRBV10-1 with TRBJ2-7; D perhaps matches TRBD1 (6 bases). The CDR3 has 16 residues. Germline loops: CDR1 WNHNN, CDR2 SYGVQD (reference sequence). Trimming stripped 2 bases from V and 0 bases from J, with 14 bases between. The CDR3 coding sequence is TGCGCCAGCAGTGAGACGGCAGGGGCACGCTCCTACGAGCAGTACTTC. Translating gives CASSETAGARSYEQYF.

CDR3 sequence: CASSPLTGQGQPQHF. As DNA, the CDR3 is TGCGCCAGCAGCCCTCTGACAGGGCAAGGTCAGCCCCAGCATTTT. V is TRBV5-1 and J is TRBJ1-5; 7 bases map to TRBD1. Germline V gene lookup returns CDR1 SGHRS and CDR2 YFSETQ. The CDR3 has 15 residues. The V gene end was trimmed by 4 bases and the J gene end by 6 bases; junction bases not matched to a gene: 10.

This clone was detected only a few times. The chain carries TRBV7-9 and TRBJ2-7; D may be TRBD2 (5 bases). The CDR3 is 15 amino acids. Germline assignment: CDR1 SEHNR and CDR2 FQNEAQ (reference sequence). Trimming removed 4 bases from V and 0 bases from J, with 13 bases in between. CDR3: CASSSPDSSSYEQYF. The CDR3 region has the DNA TGTGCCAGCAGCTCCCCGGACTCGAGCTCCTACGAGCAGTACTTC.

This CDR3 reads CASKEGQGNEKLFF. The DNA of the CDR3 is TGTGCCAGCAAGGAGGGACAGGGGAATGAAAAACTGTTTTTT. The chain employs TRBV2 and TRBJ1-4, with TRBD1 matching 10 bases. V lost 7 bases, J lost 5 bases, and 4 bases stayed unmatched. This CDR3 spans 14 amino acids. The germline V gene encodes CDR1 SNHLY and CDR2 FYNNEI.

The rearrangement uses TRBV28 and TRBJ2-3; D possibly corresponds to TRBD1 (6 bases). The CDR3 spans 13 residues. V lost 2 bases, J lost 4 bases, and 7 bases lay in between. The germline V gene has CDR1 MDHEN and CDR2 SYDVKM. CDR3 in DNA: TGTGCCAGCAGTTTAGGGGGCGCAGATACGCAGTATTTT. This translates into CASSLGGADTQYF.

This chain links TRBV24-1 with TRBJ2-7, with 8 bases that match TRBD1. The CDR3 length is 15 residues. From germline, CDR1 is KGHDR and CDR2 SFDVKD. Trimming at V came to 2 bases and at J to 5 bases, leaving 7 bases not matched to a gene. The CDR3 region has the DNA TGTGCCACCAGTGATTCGGGACAGGCCCCTCACGAGCAGTACTTC. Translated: CATSDSGQAPHEQYF.

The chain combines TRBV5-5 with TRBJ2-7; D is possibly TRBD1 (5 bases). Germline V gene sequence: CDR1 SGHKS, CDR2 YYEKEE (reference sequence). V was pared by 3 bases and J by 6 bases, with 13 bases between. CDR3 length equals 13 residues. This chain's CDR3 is CASSSTDIPEQYF. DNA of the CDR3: TGTGCCAGCAGCTCTACGGACATCCCCGAGCAGTACTTC.

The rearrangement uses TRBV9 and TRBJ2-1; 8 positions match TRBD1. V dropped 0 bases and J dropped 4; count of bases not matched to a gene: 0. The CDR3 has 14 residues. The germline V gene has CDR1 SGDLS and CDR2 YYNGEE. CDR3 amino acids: CASSVGDRYNEQFF. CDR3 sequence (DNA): TGTGCCAGCAGCGTAGGGGACAGGTACAATGAGCAGTTCTTC.